The clone carrying this TCR beta chain was seen repeatedly, ten times or more. The antigen is unknown. Stated time point: newly diagnosed GD, antithyroid drugs for less than 3 months. PBMC-derived RNA was used for the TCR library. The sample belongs to a study of regulatory T cells in long-lasting Graves disease. Assembly of TCR beta libraries relied on iRepertoire HTBI primers together with Arm-PCR of CDR3 regions. TCRdb re-called the multiplex PCR reads with MiXCR, one entry per CDR3 protein. Altogether around 500,000 distinct CDR3 sequences are present, about 11% being singletons, with the ten largest covering approximately 9%. Germline V gene lookup returns CDR1 SGHDT and CDR2 YYEEEE. The V and J ends lost 6 bases and 0 bases respectively, with 19 bases between them. The CDR3 runs 16 residues. Findings and limits, study-wide: Gene preferences differed: TRBV28, TRBJ1-2, TRBJ2-5 in persistent cases. Relative to newly diagnosed Graves' patients, persistent ones had lower TCR diversity.

Separately, the same data were catalogued under a study of T cells in Graves' hyperthyroidism and ophthalmopathy.

The receptor was derived from a woman aged 25 to 39 with Graves disease. This material consisted of peripheral blood mononuclear cells (PBMCs), taken at new diagnosis, from a patient treated with antithyroid drugs. V usage is TRBV5-6 and J usage is TRBJ2-7, with a possible D match to TRBD2 (6 bases). The chain's CDR3 is CASKFLAAGFSYEQYF. CDR3 sequence (DNA): TGTGCCAGCAAATTCTTGGCGGCGGGGTTCTCCTACGAGCAGTACTTC.